Presented here are 19 T cell receptor beta chains from one specimen sequenced in a study of early T cells in non-severe SARS-CoV-2 infection. One entry per CDR3 protein, called by TCRdb with MiXCR from the 5' RACE reads. The repertoire holds some 48,000 distinct CDR3 sequences, with about 4.2% as singletons. Material: whole blood. These TCRs come from an adult who was a healthcare worker with PCR-confirmed SARS-CoV-2 infection or an uninfected control (not recorded which).

This clonotype was recorded at least ten times. The chain uses TRBV7-3 and TRBJ1-2, with 9 bases lining up with TRBD1. V lost 5 bases, J lost 3 bases, and 16 bases stayed unmatched. This CDR3 has 18 amino acids. Germline V gene data show CDR1 as SGHTA and CDR2 as FQGTGA. The CDR3 DNA reads TGTGCCAGCAGCGCCGGATGGACAGGGGTTATACTTTACTATGGCTACACCTTC. Its translation: CASSAGWTGVILYYGYTF.

This clonotype was counted only a few times. The chain links TRBV5-4 to TRBJ2-5, with D maybe TRBD1 (6 bases). Trimming left V 9 bases short and J 0 bases short, with 15 bases between. This CDR3 contains 14 residues. Germline-derived CDR1 and CDR2 are SGHNT and YYREEE (reference sequence). The CDR3 loop is CATAATGHQETQYF. In DNA, the CDR3 is TGTGCCACCGCCGCGACAGGTCACCAAGAGACCCAGTACTTC.

This clonotype was seen only a few times. The chain recombines TRBV28 with TRBJ2-3; perhaps TRBD1 as D (5 bases). Looked up from germline, CDR1 is MDHEN and CDR2 is SYDVKM. The CDR3 consists of 15 residues. V dropped 3 bases and J dropped 2 bases, with 12 bases sitting between them. The CDR3, as DNA: TGTGCCAGCAGTTTCCTAAGGGGATACACAGATACGCAGTATTTT. It yields the protein CASSFLRGYTDTQYF.

There are many counts of this clonotype. V usage is TRBV20-1 and J usage is TRBJ1-4, with D perhaps TRBD1 (5 bases). Trimming shortened V by 1 base and J by 10 bases, and 16 bases separated the two germline ends. This CDR3 has 14 amino acids. In germline, CDR1 is DFQATT, CDR2 SNEGSKA (reference sequence). As DNA, the CDR3 is TGCAGTGCTAGAGTGCCCCGGGGCGATGGAAAACTGTTTTTT. Residues: CSARVPRGDGKLFF.

This clonotype was seen repeatedly, ten times or more. The chain has TRBV5-4 and TRBJ1-4, with D maybe TRBD1 (6 bases). The germline CDR1 and CDR2 sequences are SGHNT and YYREEE (reference sequence). CDR3 length: 15 residues. V lost 0 bases and J lost 4, with 10 bases in between. CDR3 region: CASSLGGRINEKLFF. CDR3 sequence (DNA): TGTGCCAGCAGCTTGGGGGGGCGCATTAATGAAAAACTGTTTTTT.

This clonotype was counted a few times. The rearrangement links TRBV10-2 to TRBJ2-5; D not resolved. Trimming left V 10 bases short and J 5 bases short, with 17 bases between. The CDR3 runs 13 residues. From germline, CDR1 is WSHSY and CDR2 SAAADI. The CDR3 nucleotides are TGCGCCACCAACAGAGACGTTTGGGAGACCCAGTACTTC. Encoded protein: CATNRDVWETQYF.

This clonotype was seen ten or more times. The chain employs TRBV27 and TRBJ2-4; 8 bases are a match to TRBD2. With 10 bases clipped from V and 4 bases from J, the junction kept 21 bases outside the gene matches. The germline V gene has CDR1 MNHEY and CDR2 SMNVEV (reference sequence). The CDR3 runs to 18 residues. This CDR3 reads CAISLGGVEGEVKNIQYF. For the CDR3, the DNA is TGTGCCATCTCCCTCGGGGGGGTTGAGGGAGAGGTAAAAAACATTCAGTACTTC.

The chain uses TRBV4-1 and TRBJ1-1, with 7 positions matching TRBD1. Germline CDR1 reads MGHRA; CDR2 reads YSYEKL. The CDR3 covers 15 residues. Trimming at V came to 4 bases and at J to 1 base, leaving 6 bases not matched to a gene. The CDR3 DNA reads TGCGCCAGCAGCCTAAAGGGACAGCCGAACACTGAAGCTTTCTTT. It encodes CASSLKGQPNTEAFF.

This clonotype was seen ten or more times. The rearrangement uses TRBV5-1 and TRBJ1-1, with D possibly matching TRBD1 (5 bases). The CDR3 runs to 15 residues. The germline V gene encodes CDR1 SGHRS and CDR2 YFSETQ. The ends were cut back, 4 bases at V and 0 bases at J, with 13 bases in the middle. CDR3 coding DNA: TGCGCCAGCAGCCCCGCAGGGATCGTGAACACTGAAGCTTTCTTT. Encoded protein: CASSPAGIVNTEAFF.

This clonotype occurred many times. The V and J genes are TRBV5-4 and TRBJ1-1; 8 bases are a match to TRBD1. V lost 5 bases and J lost 5; bases outside the gene matches: 8. CDR3 length: 14 residues. Germline-derived CDR1 and CDR2 are SGHNT and YYREEE (reference sequence). This chain's CDR3 is CASRRDRGGTEAFF. The CDR3 region has the DNA TGTGCCAGCAGACGAGACAGGGGCGGAACTGAAGCTTTCTTT.

This clonotype was found many times. The rearrangement uses TRBV15 and TRBJ2-5; D remains unclear. V was cut by 0 bases and J by 5 bases, with 7 bases left in between. CDR1 and CDR2 (germline): LNHNV, YYDKDF (reference sequence). The CDR3 extends over 13 amino acids. The chain's CDR3 is CATSRDQTETQYF. CDR3 bases: TGTGCCACCAGCAGAGACCAAACGGAGACCCAGTACTTC. Supplemented by reference TRBV15 and TRBJ2-5, the full variable domain reads DAMVIQNPRYQVTQFGKPVTLSCSQTLNHNVMYWYQQKSSQAPKLLFHYYDKDFNNEADTPDNFQSRRPNTSFCFLDIRSPGLGDTAMYLCATSRDQTETQYFGPGTRLLVL.

In this sample, this clonotype turned up many times. The V gene is TRBV7-2, the J gene TRBJ2-7; D may be TRBD2 (5 bases). The CDR3 runs to 14 residues. Germline CDR1 reads SGHTA; CDR2 reads FQGNSA. V lost 5 bases and J lost 2, with 13 bases in between. CDR3 protein: CASSRARAPYEQYF. CDR3 DNA: TGTGCCAGCAGCCGGGCGCGGGCCCCCTACGAGCAGTACTTC. Looking up the rest from reference TRBV7-2 and TRBJ2-7 gives the full variable domain: GAGVSQSPSNKVTEKGKDVELRCDPISGHTALYWYRQSLGQGLEFLIYFQGNSAPDKSGLPSDRFSAERTGGSVSTLTIQRTQQEDSAVYLCASSRARAPYEQYFGPGTRLTVT.

This clonotype was observed at least ten times. The chain uses TRBV30 and TRBJ2-3, with TRBD2 matching over 11 bases. With 1 base clipped from V and 5 bases from J, the junction kept 5 bases outside the gene matches. The germline CDR1 and CDR2 sequences are GTSNPN and SVGIG (reference sequence). The CDR3 is 15 amino acids. The CDR3: CAWSGTSGREDTQYF. The DNA of the CDR3 is TGTGCCTGGAGTGGAACTAGCGGGAGAGAAGATACGCAGTATTTT. The whole variable domain, remainder taken from reference TRBV30 and TRBJ2-3, is SQTIHQWPATLVQPVGSPLSLECTVEGTSNPNLYWYRQAAGRGLQLLFYSVGIGQISSEVPQNLSASRPQDRQFILSSKKLLLSDSGFYLCAWSGTSGREDTQYFGPGTRLTVL.

This clonotype was observed many times. CDR3 sequence: CASSRRTGGDTEAFF. In DNA, the CDR3 is TGTGCCAGCAGCCGACGGACAGGGGGCGACACTGAAGCTTTCTTT. V and J are TRBV7-9 and TRBJ1-1; TRBD1 matches at 11 bases. Germline CDR1 reads SEHNR; CDR2 reads FQNEAQ (reference sequence). CDR3 size: 15 residues. After removal of 5 bases from V and 3 bases from J, the junction contained 5 bases not matched to a gene.

This clonotype has at least ten counts. The rearrangement uses TRBV28 and TRBJ2-7; D not certain. CDR3 length equals 15 residues. The germline V and J ends were trimmed by 4 bases and 0 bases, with 13 bases remaining between them. Germline CDR1 and CDR2: MDHEN and SYDVKM. CDR3 loop: CASSYSRSSSYEQYF. The CDR3, as DNA: TGTGCCAGCAGTTACAGTAGGAGCAGCTCCTACGAGCAGTACTTC. The whole variable domain, filled in from reference TRBV28 and TRBJ2-7, reads DVKVTQSSRYLVKRTGEKVFLECVQDMDHENMFWYRQDPGLGLRLIYFSYDVKMKEKGDIPEGYSVSREKKERFSLILESASTNQTSMYLCASSYSRSSSYEQYFGPGTRLTVT.

The V and J genes are TRBV29-1 and TRBJ2-2, with 8 bases fitting TRBD1. V lost 2 bases, J lost 6 bases, and 2 bases stayed unmatched. The CDR3 totals 13 residues. CDR1 SQVTM and CDR2 ANQGSEA come from the germline V gene. CDR3 loop: CSVEPQGAGELFF. Written as DNA, the CDR3 is TGCAGCGTTGAACCACAGGGGGCCGGGGAGCTGTTTTTT.

This clonotype was recorded at least ten times. V and J are TRBV29-1 and TRBJ2-1; D gene uncertain. Germline V gene sequence: CDR1 SQVTM, CDR2 ANQGSEA. V was pared by 5 bases and J by 4 bases, with 3 bases between. CDR3 length: 10 amino acids. This chain's CDR3 is CSVLYNEQFF. The CDR3 DNA is TGCAGCGTTCTTTACAATGAGCAGTTCTTC.

This clonotype occurred many times. V gene TRBV5-4 combines with J gene TRBJ2-1; TRBD2 is a possible D gene (6 bases). This CDR3 has 13 residues. Trimming pared 1 base from V and 9 bases from J, leaving 11 bases between. CDR1 and CDR2 from the germline V gene are SGHNT and YYREEE (reference sequence). CDR3 amino acids: CASSLQASAEQFF. DNA for the CDR3: TGTGCCAGCAGCTTGCAGGCTAGCGCTGAGCAGTTCTTC.

This clonotype was seen many times. The chain employs TRBV2 and TRBJ1-2; possibly TRBD1 for D (5 bases). CDR1 and CDR2 (germline): SNHLY, FYNNEI. Trimming left V 0 bases short and J 4 bases short, with 12 bases between. The CDR3 consists of 15 residues. CDR3 in DNA: TGTGCCAGCAGTGAAGCTACCGGGACCCCCTATGGCTACACCTTC. Its translation: CASSEATGTPYGYTF.